The TCR beta chain under discussion was sequenced for a study of T cell responses to AZD1222 COVID-19 vaccine. Only in-frame clones appear in the TCRdb table, and some are missing; sequencing was by immunoSEQ multiplex PCR. The table has more than 85,000 clones, just under 95% seen once. CDR1 SGHTA and CDR2 FQGNSA come from the germline V gene. CDR3 length: 14 amino acids. Trimming took off 6 bases at V and 2 bases at J, with 13 bases between the two ends. The genes are TRBV7-2 and TRBJ2-5, with D tentatively TRBD1 (6 bases). This sequence was found in an adult in good health. The material sequenced was peripheral blood, taken on day 0 of AZD1222 vaccination. DNA of the CDR3: TGTGCCAGCAGGCCAGCAGGGGTACAAGAGACCCAGTACTTC. Its translation: CASRPAGVQETQYF.